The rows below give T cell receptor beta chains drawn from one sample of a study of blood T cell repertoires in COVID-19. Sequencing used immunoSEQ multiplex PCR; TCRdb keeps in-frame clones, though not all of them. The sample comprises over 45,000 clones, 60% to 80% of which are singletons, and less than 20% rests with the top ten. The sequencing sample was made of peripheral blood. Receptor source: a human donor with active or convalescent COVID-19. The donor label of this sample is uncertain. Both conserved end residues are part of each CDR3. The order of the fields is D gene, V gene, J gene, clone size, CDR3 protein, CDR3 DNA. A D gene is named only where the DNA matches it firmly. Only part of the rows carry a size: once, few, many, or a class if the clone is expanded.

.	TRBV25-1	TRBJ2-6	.	CASSASGANVLTF	TGTGCCAGCAGTGCATCTGGGGCCAACGTCCTGACTTTC
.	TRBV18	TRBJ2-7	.	CASSPRQGGSYEQYF	TGTGCCAGCTCACCACGGCAGGGGGGAAGCTACGAGCAGTACTTC
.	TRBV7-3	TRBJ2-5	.	CASSPRGTPGETQYF	TGTGCCAGCAGCCCCAGGGGGACTCCAGGAGAGACCCAGTACTTC
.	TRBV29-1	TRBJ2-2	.	CSARPTGNTGELFF	TGCAGCGCCCGACCGACAGGAAACACCGGGGAGCTGTTTTTT
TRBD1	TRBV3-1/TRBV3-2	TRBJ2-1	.	CASSQPWDSSYNEQFF	TGTGCCAGCAGCCAGCCCTGGGACAGCTCCTACAATGAGCAGTTCTTC
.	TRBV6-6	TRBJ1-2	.	CASSTTGSYGYTF	TGTGCCAGCAGTACGACGGGATCCTATGGCTACACCTTC
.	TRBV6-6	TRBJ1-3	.	CASSSSRLTMPFSGNTIYF	TGTGCCAGCAGCTCCTCCAGACTCACAATGCCTTTCTCTGGAAACACCATATATTTT
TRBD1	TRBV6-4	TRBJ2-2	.	CASSWDRGTGELFF	TGTGCCAGCAGTTGGGACAGAGGAACCGGGGAGCTGTTTTTT
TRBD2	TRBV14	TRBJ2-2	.	CASSLNGRVRTGELFF	TGTGCCAGCAGCCTAAACGGGAGGGTCAGGACCGGGGAGCTGTTTTTT
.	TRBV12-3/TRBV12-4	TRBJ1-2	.	CASSRDIGYGYTF	TGTGCCAGCAGTCGGGACATCGGCTATGGCTACACCTTC
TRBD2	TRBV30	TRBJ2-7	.	CAWSVSGRPRRGGQYF	TGTGCCTGGAGTGTCAGCGGGAGACCCCGACGGGGCGGGCAGTACTTC
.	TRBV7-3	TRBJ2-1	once	CASSYDRTYNEQFF	TGTGCCAGCAGCTATGACAGGACCTACAATGAGCAGTTCTTC
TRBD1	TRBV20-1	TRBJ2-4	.	CSASRTGDIQYF	TGCAGTGCTAGTCGTACAGGGGACATTCAGTACTTC
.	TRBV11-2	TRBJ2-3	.	CASTQSTDTQYF	TGTGCCAGCACCCAGAGCACAGATACGCAGTATTTT
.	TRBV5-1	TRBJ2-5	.	CASRVAVQETQYF	TGCGCCAGCAGAGTAGCGGTGCAAGAGACCCAGTACTTC
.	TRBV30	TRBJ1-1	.	CAWRLLGSTEAFF	TGTGCCTGGCGCCTACTAGGGAGTACTGAAGCTTTCTTT
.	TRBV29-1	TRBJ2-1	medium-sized	CSVEGGIGDEQFF	TGCAGCGTTGAAGGCGGGATTGGGGATGAGCAGTTCTTC
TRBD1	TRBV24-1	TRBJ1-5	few	CATSDTGTGSNQPQHF	TGTGCCACCAGTGATACCGGGACAGGGAGCAATCAGCCCCAGCATTTT
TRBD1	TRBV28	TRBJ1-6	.	CASRASDRADSPLHF	TGTGCCAGTCGGGCTTCCGACAGGGCTGATTCACCCCTCCACTTT
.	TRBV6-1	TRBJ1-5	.	CASSGLTGYSNQPQHF	TGTGCCAGCAGTGGGTTAACAGGTTATAGCAATCAGCCCCAGCATTTT
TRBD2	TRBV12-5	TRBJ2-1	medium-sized	CASASDGTSNEQFF	TGTGCTAGTGCCTCGGACGGGACTAGCAATGAGCAGTTCTTC
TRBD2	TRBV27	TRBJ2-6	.	CASSWGGRDSGANVLTF	TGTGCCAGCAGTTGGGGGGGTAGGGACTCTGGGGCCAACGTCCTGACTTTC
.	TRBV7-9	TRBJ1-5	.	CASSSGRGGYNQPQHF	TGTGCCAGCAGCTCTGGGCGGGGGGGGTACAATCAGCCCCAGCATTTT
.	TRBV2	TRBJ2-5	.	CASSEEQPNTEPGTQYF	TGTGCCAGCAGCGAAGAGCAACCTAACACGGAACCGGGGACCCAGTACTTC
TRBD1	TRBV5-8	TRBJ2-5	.	CASSSGQGARWETQYF	TGTGCCAGCAGCTCCGGACAGGGGGCTAGGTGGGAGACCCAGTACTTC
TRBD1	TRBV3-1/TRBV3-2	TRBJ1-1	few	CASSETGMNTEAFF	TGTGCCAGCAGCGAGACAGGGATGAACACTGAAGCTTTCTTT
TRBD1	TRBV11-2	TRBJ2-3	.	CASSSWGQGPDTQYF	TGTGCCAGCAGCTCATGGGGACAGGGCCCAGATACGCAGTATTTT
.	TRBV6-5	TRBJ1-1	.	CASSRNPETEAFF	TGTGCCAGCAGTCGGAACCCGGAGACTGAAGCTTTCTTT
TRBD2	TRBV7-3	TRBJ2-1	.	CASSVMASGRSSDEQFF	TGTGCCAGCAGCGTAATGGCTAGCGGGAGATCTAGCGATGAGCAGTTCTTC
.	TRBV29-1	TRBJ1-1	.	CSPSGAFF	TGCAGCCCCTCCGGAGCTTTCTTT
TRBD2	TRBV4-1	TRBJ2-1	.	CASSQDPPTSGTYNEQFF	TGCGCCAGCAGCCAAGATCCCCCGACTAGCGGAACCTACAATGAGCAGTTCTTC
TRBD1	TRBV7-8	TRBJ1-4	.	CASSSTTGREKLFF	TGTGCCAGCAGCTCAACGACAGGGCGAGAAAAACTGTTTTTT
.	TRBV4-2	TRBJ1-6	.	CASSQDWQGGRTPLHF	TGTGCCAGCAGCCAAGACTGGCAGGGAGGGCGGACACCCCTCCACTTT
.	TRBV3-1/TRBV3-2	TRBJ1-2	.	CASSQKAGANYGYTF	TGTGCCAGCAGCCAGAAAGCGGGAGCTAACTATGGCTACACCTTC
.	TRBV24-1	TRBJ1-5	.	CATSAQINQPQHF	TGTGCCACCAGTGCTCAGATCAATCAGCCCCAGCATTTT
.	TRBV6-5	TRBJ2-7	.	CATGDNYEQYF	TGTGCCACCGGGGACAATTACGAGCAGTACTTC
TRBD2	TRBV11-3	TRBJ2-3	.	CASSLVPGGSTDTQYF	TGTGCCAGCAGCTTAGTCCCGGGGGGAAGCACAGATACGCAGTATTTT
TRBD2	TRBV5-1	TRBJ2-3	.	CASSPRGLAGEETDTQYF	TGCGCCAGCAGCCCGCGGGGACTAGCGGGAGAAGAAACAGATACGCAGTATTTT
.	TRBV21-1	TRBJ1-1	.	CASSKDVGRDTEAFF	TGTGCCAGCAGCAAAGATGTGGGCAGGGACACTGAAGCTTTCTTT
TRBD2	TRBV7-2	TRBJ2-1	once	CASSFPLTSGTGDEQFF	TGTGCCAGCAGCTTCCCCCTGACTAGCGGGACCGGCGATGAGCAGTTCTTC
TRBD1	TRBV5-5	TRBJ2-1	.	CASSLSRQGYNEQFF	TGTGCCAGCAGCTTGTCGAGACAGGGATACAATGAGCAGTTCTTC
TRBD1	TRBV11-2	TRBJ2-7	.	CASSSPGQGLGVYFHEQYF	TGTGCCAGCAGCTCCCCGGGACAGGGTTTGGGGGTTTACTTCCACGAGCAGTACTTC
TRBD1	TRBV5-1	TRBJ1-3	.	CASSHTGASSGNTIYF	TGCGCCAGCAGCCACACAGGGGCAAGCTCTGGAAACACCATATATTTT
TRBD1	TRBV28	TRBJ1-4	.	CASRNDRGGYEKLFF	TGTGCCAGCAGAAACGACAGGGGCGGGTATGAAAAACTGTTTTTT
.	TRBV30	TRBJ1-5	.	CAWSRVQGQPQHF	TGTGCCTGGAGTAGGGTCCAGGGACAGCCCCAGCATTTT
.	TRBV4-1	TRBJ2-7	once	CASSPGVYYEQYF	TGCGCCAGCAGCCCGGGGGTGTACTACGAGCAGTACTTC
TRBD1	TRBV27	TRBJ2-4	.	CASSPIWDRGGAKNIQYF	TGTGCCAGCAGTCCTATTTGGGACAGAGGAGGAGCCAAAAACATTCAGTACTTC
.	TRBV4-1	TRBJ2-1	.	CASSQGGSRSHEQFF	TGCGCCAGCAGCCAAGGAGGGAGCCGGAGCCATGAGCAGTTCTTC
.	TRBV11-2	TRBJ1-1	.	CASSFRQDMNTEAFF	TGTGCCAGCAGCTTTCGACAGGACATGAACACTGAAGCTTTCTTT
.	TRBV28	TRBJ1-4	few	CASSTPANEKLFF	TGTGCCAGCAGTACCCCAGCTAATGAAAAACTGTTTTTT
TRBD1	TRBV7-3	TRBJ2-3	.	CASSSRQGRDTQYF	TGTGCCAGCAGCTCCCGACAGGGGCGGGATACGCAGTATTTT
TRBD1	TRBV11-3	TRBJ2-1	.	CASSRDRGYYNEQFF	TGTGCCAGCAGCAGAGACAGGGGGTACTACAATGAGCAGTTCTTC
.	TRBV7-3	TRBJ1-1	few	CASSLAPNTEAFF	TGTGCCAGCAGCCTCGCGCCAAACACTGAAGCTTTCTTT
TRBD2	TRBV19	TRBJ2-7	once	CASSPRGLAKYEQYF	TGTGCCAGTAGTCCCCGAGGACTAGCCAAATACGAGCAGTACTTC